One and the same sample provided the 20 T cell receptor beta chains below, sequenced in a study of T cell repertoires in cytomegalovirus infection (dated by TCRdb to about 2019). This sample was sequenced with an Illumina HiSeq 1500. TCRdb reanalyzed the raw reads on its own, using fastp at Q25 for trimming and MiXCR for clone calling, and kept in-frame beta chains. CDR3 protein sequences are deduplicated, and each keeps its most common genes and DNA. In this sample the table shows a few hundred thousand distinct CDR3 sequences, almost 40% of which occur a single time. Clones ranked in the top ten supply about 46% of the sample. No antigens are known for them. What the treatment or condition label conveys for this sample: in vitro stimulation with specific CMV peptide epitopes to enrich CMV-specific T cells. The source material was cultured PBMCs, sampled from culture after CMV antigen stimulation. The source is a human donor in good health (CMV status not recorded). Some clones in this sample may be carry-over from other donors' samples.

The V gene is TRBV25-1, the J gene TRBJ2-2; TRBD1 matches 8 bases. CDR1 is MGHDK and CDR2 is SYGVNS in the germline V gene. The CDR3 spans 14 residues. Losses at the gene ends were 9 bases for V and 7 bases for J; bases not matched to a gene: 10. In DNA form, the CDR3 reads TGTGCCAGTAGTCATCAGGGGGCCGGCGGGGAGCTGTTTTTT. It specifies CASSHQGAGGELFF.

The chain joins TRBV7-2 to TRBJ2-3; 10 bases are a match to TRBD2. J gave up 4 bases and V 2 bases, and 18 bases lay outside the gene matches. This CDR3 is 20 amino acids long. Germline lookup yields CDR1 SGHTA and CDR2 FQGNSA. The CDR3 protein is CASSLPSSPQAGGGADTQYF. In DNA form, the CDR3 reads TGTGCCAGCAGCTTACCCTCGTCCCCTCAAGCGGGAGGGGGGGCAGATACGCAGTATTTT.

The rearrangement joins TRBV7-2 to TRBJ2-4, with TRBD2 identical over 7 bases. The V gene end was trimmed by 1 base and the J gene end by 0 bases; junction bases not matched to a gene: 3. Germline CDR1 and CDR2: SGHTA and FQGNSA. CDR3 length: 16 amino acids. The CDR3 coding sequence is TGTGCCAGCAGCTTAGACCTAGCGGTAGCCAAAAACATTCAGTACTTC. Amino acids: CASSLDLAVAKNIQYF.

This chain links TRBV7-6 with TRBJ1-2, with 12 bases matching TRBD1. CDR1 SGHVS and CDR2 FNYEAQ come from the germline V gene. This CDR3 region has 15 residues. Trimming took 5 bases from V and 5 from J; bases not matched to a gene: 6. In DNA form, the CDR3 reads TGTGCCAGCAGCCCGGGGACAGGGGGCGCGTATGGCTACACCTTC. This codes for CASSPGTGGAYGYTF.

The chain employs TRBV20-1 and TRBJ1-5; tentatively, D is TRBD1 (5 bases). V was cut by 3 bases and J by 5 bases, with 11 bases left in between. The germline gives CDR1 DFQATT, CDR2 SNEGSKA (reference sequence). CDR3 length equals 13 residues. CDR3 amino acids: CSASRAGDQPQHF. The CDR3 DNA reads TGCAGTGCTAGCAGGGCTGGGGATCAGCCCCAGCATTTT.

With respect to this clonotype: A much larger clone lies one base from this, so it may be a read error. V and J are TRBV7-2 and TRBJ2-3; a possible D gene is TRBD2 (5 bases). V gave up 6 bases and J gave up 3 bases, with 10 bases separating them. The CDR3 loop spans 13 amino acids. Germline assignment: CDR1 SGHTA and CDR2 FQGNSA. The CDR3 bases are TGTACCAGCAGGACCCGGGGAACAGATACGCAGTATTTT. The encoded protein is CTSRTRGTDTQYF.

This clonotype was counted between two and nine times. The chain combines TRBV4-1 with TRBJ1-5; 10 bases align to TRBD1. Per the germline V gene, CDR1 is MGHRA and CDR2 is YSYEKL. The CDR3 runs to 15 residues. V lost 5 bases, J lost 5 bases, and 6 bases stayed unmatched. The DNA of the CDR3 is TGCGCCAGCAGCTGGGACAGGGGAGCCTATCAGCCCCAGCATTTT. The encoded protein is CASSWDRGAYQPQHF.

The chain is built from TRBV7-2 and TRBJ2-3; 12 bases are a match to TRBD2. V shed 4 bases, J shed 10 bases, and the junction held 15 bases outside the gene matches. Germline lookup yields CDR1 SGHTA and CDR2 FQGNSA. The CDR3 is made up of 17 amino acids. CDR3 in DNA: TGTGCCAGCAGCTCGGCCCAATTTAGGGGACTAGCGGGCCCGCAGTATTTT. This sequence encodes CASSSAQFRGLAGPQYF.

This clonotype has a single count. The CDR3 loop is CSAMLGGAETQYF. CDR3 sequence (DNA): TGCAGTGCTATGCTCGGGGGCGCAGAGACCCAGTACTTC. The V gene is TRBV20-1, the J gene TRBJ2-5; D possibly matches TRBD1 or TRBD2 (6 bases each). V lost 4 bases, J lost 4 bases, and 13 bases lay in between. The CDR3 is 13 residues long. Germline loops: CDR1 DFQATT, CDR2 SNEGSKA (reference sequence).

This clonotype was seen only a few times. The rearrangement uses TRBV25-1 and TRBJ1-4; possible D gene TRBD1, 6 bases. The V end lost 3 bases, the J end lost 8 bases, and 13 bases lay between the germline ends. This CDR3 is built from 14 residues. CDR1 and CDR2 (germline): MGHDK, SYGVNS. The CDR3 bases are TGTGCCAGCAGTGATAACAGGGTAGGAGAAAAACTGTTTTTT. It specifies CASSDNRVGEKLFF.

The V and J genes are TRBV7-8 and TRBJ2-3; 8 nucleotides align to TRBD1. The CDR3 is 16 amino acids. The ends lost 4 bases at V and 0 bases at J; junction bases unmatched: 6. Germline values: CDR1 SGHVS, CDR2 FQNEAQ. This CDR3 reads CASSSGTGLSTDTQYF. The DNA for the CDR3 is TGTGCCAGCAGCTCAGGGACAGGTCTAAGCACAGATACGCAGTATTTT.

V usage is TRBV27 and J usage is TRBJ2-5; the match to TRBD1 covers 10 bases. This CDR3 spans 15 amino acids. Germline loops: CDR1 MNHEY, CDR2 SMNVEV (reference sequence). The ends lost 5 bases at V and 5 bases at J; junction bases unmatched: 8. This chain's CDR3 is CASSRDRGGLETQYF. The CDR3 DNA sequence: TGTGCCAGCAGTAGGGACAGGGGAGGATTGGAGACCCAGTACTTC.

This clonotype has more than one count but fewer than ten. The V gene is TRBV3-1, the J gene TRBJ1-2; D possibly corresponds to TRBD1 (5 bases). V gave up 4 bases and J gave up 4 bases, with 10 bases separating them. This CDR3 is 13 amino acids long. Germline V gene data show CDR1 as LGHDT and CDR2 as YNNKEL (reference sequence). The CDR3: CASSRGVVYGYTF. The CDR3 nucleotides are TGTGCCAGCAGCCGAGGGGTAGTCTATGGCTACACCTTC.

The CDR3: CASSLAGRDYGYTF. The CDR3 region has the DNA TGTGCCAGCAGCTTAGCGGGCAGAGACTATGGCTACACCTTC. The rearrangement links TRBV7-2 to TRBJ1-2; D is ambiguous. The length of the CDR3 is 14 residues. Trimming cost V 0 bases and J 3 bases, with 8 bases left between them. CDR1 is SGHTA and CDR2 is FQGNSA in the germline V gene.

In this sample, this clonotype turned up a few times. This sequence joins TRBV15 and TRBJ1-4; maybe TRBD1 (6 bases). The CDR3 consists of 15 residues. Trimming removed 3 bases from V and 7 bases from J, with 15 bases in between. Looked up from germline, CDR1 is LNHNV and CDR2 is YYDKDF (reference sequence). The CDR3 coding sequence is TGTGCCACCAGCAGTCCAGGGGTTAATGGTGAAAAACTGTTTTTT. It yields the protein CATSSPGVNGEKLFF.

This clonotype was observed at least ten times. V is TRBV7-2 and J is TRBJ2-3; D may be TRBD1 or TRBD2 (6 bases each). With 1 base removed from V and 3 bases from J, the gap between germline ends came to 11 bases. Germline CDR1 is SGHTA and CDR2 is FQGNSA. This CDR3 has 15 amino acids. For the CDR3, the DNA is TGTGCCAGCAGCTTAGGTCGGGGGCAGACAGATACGCAGTATTTT. Encoded protein: CASSLGRGQTDTQYF.

The V and J genes are TRBV4-2 and TRBJ2-7, with TRBD1 as a possible D gene (6 bases). The CDR3 extends over 13 amino acids. The V end lost 4 bases, the J end lost 6 bases, and 13 bases lay between the germline ends. CDR1 LGHNA and CDR2 YNFKEQ come from the germline V gene. Here the CDR3 reads CASSRNRAGEQYF. In DNA form, the CDR3 reads TGTGCCAGCAGCCGAAACAGGGCCGGCGAGCAGTACTTC.

The chain recombines TRBV28 with TRBJ2-5; D remains unclear. The CDR3 runs 13 residues. Trimming removed 6 bases from V and 3 bases from J, with 11 bases in between. Looked up from germline, CDR1 is MDHEN and CDR2 is SYDVKM. The CDR3, as DNA: TGTGCCAGCAGCATAAGGAATAAAGAGACCCAGTACTTC. Amino acid sequence: CASSIRNKETQYF. The entire variable domain, with the rest obtained from reference TRBV28 and TRBJ2-5, is as follows: DVKVTQSSRYLVKRTGEKVFLECVQDMDHENMFWYRQDPGLGLRLIYFSYDVKMKEKGDIPEGYSVSREKKERFSLILESASTNQTSMYLCASSIRNKETQYFGPGTRLLVL.

This clonotype appeared once. This chain connects TRBV29-1 to TRBJ1-1; 8 positions agree with TRBD1. CDR3 length equals 15 residues. Germline values: CDR1 SQVTM, CDR2 ANQGSEA. Losses at the gene ends were 8 bases for V and 5 bases for J; bases not matched to a gene: 16. CDR3 coding DNA: TGCAGCACCCAAACCTCAGGGGGCGCGTGGACTGAAGCTTTCTTT. Residues: CSTQTSGGAWTEAFF.

The gene calls are TRBV7-2 and TRBJ2-7; TRBD1 matches at 7 bases. The V and J ends lost 2 bases and 2 bases, in that order; junction bases with no gene match: 9. The CDR3 covers 16 residues. Germline lookup yields CDR1 SGHTA and CDR2 FQGNSA. This CDR3 is CASSLNGAGGPYEQYF. CDR3 DNA sequence: TGTGCCAGCAGCTTAAATGGGGCAGGGGGTCCCTACGAGCAGTACTTC.